This TCR beta chain was documented in a study of cytomegalovirus exposure and HLA in healthy donors. On this clone itself: Its specificity is not known.

The PCR had 60 Vbeta and 13 Jbeta primers. The repertoire was sequenced with immunoSEQ multiplex PCR; TCRdb's copy has only in-frame clones and lacks some. Seen here are approximately 170,000 clones, less than 85% observed once, and the top ten hold over 4%. Study outcomes and limitations: Among donors in an Asian-associated ancestry cluster, a later analysis reportedly found fewer N-insertions than the roughly 610-donor mean. An analysis that came later showed most CMV-associated TCR beta chains appearing HLA-restricted.

With 2 bases removed from V and 7 bases from J, the gap between germline ends came to 15 bases. The CDR3 has 14 residues. CDR1 and CDR2 from the germline V gene are LGHNA and YSLEER. This clonotype originated in a man aged 30-40 years in good health and CMV-seropositive. Input material: PBMCs. The chain joins TRBV4-3 to TRBJ2-7; a weak D match, TRBD1 (6 bases). Written as DNA, the CDR3 is TGCGCCAGCAGCCAATTTAAGGGGGTCGGGGAGCAGTACTTC. Translation: CASSQFKGVGEQYF.